This T cell receptor (beta chain) originates from a study of OX40 agonist ivuxolimab in advanced cancers. Whole-study context: Partial responses occurred in three patients (one hepatocellular carcinoma, two cutaneous melanoma). Study-level findings and limits: There were also nonresponders showing low normalized T-cell clonal expansion.

Assay: immunoSEQ multiplex PCR; the TCRdb copy retains only in-frame clones and omits some. Altogether more than 50,000 clones are present, under 90% being singletons, with the ten largest covering almost 1.5%. Concerning this clone: Its antigen is not identified.

The receptor was derived from an adult with an advanced solid tumor such as melanoma, head and neck, liver or kidney cancer. The material sequenced was CD4+ or CD8+ T cells sorted from blood, taken in a trial of the OX40 agonist ivuxolimab.

CDR3: CASSIDIRGFRVTGELFF. CDR3 in DNA: TGTGCCAGTAGTATAGATATCAGGGGTTTTAGGGTCACCGGGGAGCTGTTTTTT. The chain couples TRBV19 to TRBJ2-2, with D possibly being TRBD1 (6 bases). This CDR3 is 18 amino acids long. The germline gives CDR1 LNHDA, CDR2 SQIVND (reference sequence). V dropped 0 bases and J dropped 4 bases, with 18 bases sitting between them.